Presented here are 27 T cell receptor beta chains from one specimen sequenced in a study of T cells expressing NK-cell markers. Using the 5' RACE reads, TCRdb records one entry per CDR3 protein without DNA. Its table lists about 550,000 distinct CDR3 sequences. The sequencing sample was made of blood T cells: a sorted CD56 or NKG2C T cell subset, CD4+ or CD8+ T cells, or bulk PBMC T cells (not recorded which). These receptors were collected from a man aged 18 to 30 in good health.

The V call is TRBV2, the J call TRBJ2-3. Germline CDR1 reads SNHLY; CDR2 reads FYNNEI. This CDR3 is built from 11 residues. The CDR3 is CASCPSDTQYF.

J is TRBJ2-3 and V is TRBV27; TCRdb gives TRBD2 as the D gene, but with no DNA this cannot be confirmed. This CDR3 spans 16 amino acids. Germline CDR1 and CDR2: MNHEY and SMNVEV (reference sequence). CDR3: CASSPGTTGEPDTQYF.

This chain joins TRBV29-1 and TRBJ2-5. Per germline, CDR1 SQVTM and CDR2 ANQGSEA. The CDR3 sequence is 14 residues long. The CDR3 protein is CSVAPRPPVETQYF.

The chain is built from TRBV11-2 and TRBJ1-4; TCRdb's D call of TRBD1 is untestable without DNA. CDR1 is SGHAT, CDR2 FQNNGV, per germline. The CDR3 consists of 14 residues. The CDR3 reads CASSLGGAGEKLFF. Full variable domain (outside the CDR3, taken from reference TRBV11-2 and TRBJ1-4): EAGVAQSPRYKIIEKRQSVAFWCNPISGHATLYWYQQILGQGPKLLIQFQNNGVVDDSQLPKDRFSAERLKGVDSTLKIQPAKLEDSAVYLCASSLGGAGEKLFFGSGTQLSVL.

The rearrangement uses TRBV27 and TRBJ2-2; TCRdb selects TRBD1, and the lack of DNA leaves this call unchecked. From germline, CDR1 is MNHEY and CDR2 SMNVEV (reference sequence). The CDR3 is made up of 15 amino acids. The CDR3 loop is CASSGQGRVPGELFF.

This chain links TRBV29-1 with TRBJ2-5; TCRdb's D gene call, TRBD1, goes unchecked for lack of DNA. This CDR3 region has 15 residues. Germline loops: CDR1 SQVTM, CDR2 ANQGSEA. CDR3 residues: CSVESRGSPRETQYF.

V is TRBV10-3 and J is TRBJ2-6; the TCRdb call, TRBD1, lacks DNA for checking. CDR1 and CDR2 (germline): ENHRY, SYGVKD. The CDR3 consists of 17 residues. CDR3 protein: CAISDPIWDIGANVLTF.

The chain links TRBV10-3 to TRBJ2-3. Germline V lookup: CDR1 ENHRY, CDR2 SYGVKD. The CDR3 consists of 14 residues. CDR3: CAISQSIDTDTQYF.

V is TRBV20-1 and J is TRBJ2-1; TCRdb selects TRBD2, and the lack of DNA leaves this call unchecked. CDR3 size: 15 residues. Looked up from germline, CDR1 is DFQATT and CDR2 is SNEGSKA (reference sequence). CDR3 loop: CSARALAGGIAEQFF.

The V and J genes are TRBV27 and TRBJ2-7. The CDR3 length is 15 residues. Germline lookup yields CDR1 MNHEY and CDR2 SMNVEV (reference sequence). CDR3 protein: CASSLRELQKDEQYF.

This CDR3 reads CASTDPYSSYNEQFF. This chain connects TRBV11-2 to TRBJ2-1; the D call of TRBD1 rests on TCRdb alone, since no DNA is present to check it. CDR3 length: 15 residues. Germline assignment: CDR1 SGHAT and CDR2 FQNNGV.

The CDR3 protein is CSARASSTDTQYF. The chain recombines TRBV20-1 with TRBJ2-3. The CDR3 runs to 13 residues. The V gene's germline CDR1 is DFQATT and CDR2 SNEGSKA (reference sequence).

J is TRBJ2-1 and V is TRBV5-6. The CDR3 has 14 amino acids. The germline gives CDR1 SGHDT, CDR2 YYEEEE. Here the CDR3 reads CASSLGPQVNEQFF.

V usage is TRBV19 and J usage is TRBJ1-3. This CDR3 contains 14 residues. Germline assignment: CDR1 LNHDA and CDR2 SQIVND (reference sequence). The CDR3 loop reads CASTKGGTGNTIYF.

V usage is TRBV7-2 and J usage is TRBJ2-3. This CDR3 has 14 residues. CDR1 SGHTA and CDR2 FQGNSA come from the germline V gene. The CDR3 loop reads CASSPTPSTHTQYF.

The chain links TRBV4-1 to TRBJ1-5; TCRdb indicates TRBD1, and absent DNA this call remains unverified. CDR1 MGHRA and CDR2 YSYEKL come from the germline V gene. The CDR3 runs to 15 residues. CDR3 residues: CASSQDSGGYQPQHF.

The chain carries TRBV12-3 or TRBV12-4 and TRBJ2-3; TCRdb returns TRBD2, unconfirmable since there is no DNA. The CDR3 is 17 amino acids. The CDR3 region is CASSFSVAGAGTDTQYF.

The chain links TRBV5-5 to TRBJ1-2; TCRdb outputs TRBD1, but without DNA this stays unchecked. From germline, CDR1 is SGHKS and CDR2 YYEKEE (reference sequence). The CDR3 loop spans 14 amino acids. CDR3 amino acids: CASSSRDRTDGYTF.

This sequence joins TRBV6-2 or TRBV6-3 and TRBJ2-7; the D call of TRBD2 rests on TCRdb alone, since no DNA is present to check it. From germline, CDR1 is MNHEY and CDR2 SVGEGT. CDR3 length: 14 residues. The CDR3 loop reads CASRTPAADYEQYF.

The chain carries TRBV29-1 and TRBJ1-1; TCRdb's D call of TRBD1 is untestable without DNA. CDR1 is SQVTM and CDR2 is ANQGSEA in the germline V gene. This CDR3 has 13 residues. The CDR3 reads CSGGQPENTEAFF. The full variable domain, rest sourced from reference TRBV29-1 and TRBJ1-1, is SAVISQKPSRDICQRGTSLTIQCQVDSQVTMMFWYRQQPGQSLTLIATANQGSEATYESGFVIDKFPISRPNLTFSTLTVSNMSPEDSSIYLCSGGQPENTEAFFGQGTRLTVV.

The chain carries TRBV7-7 and TRBJ2-5; there is no DNA to check the TCRdb D call of TRBD2. The germline V gene encodes CDR1 SSHAT and CDR2 FNYEAQ (reference sequence). The CDR3 sequence is 16 residues long. CDR3 amino acids: CASSLGRLAGGETQYF.

This rearrangement joins TRBV9 to TRBJ2-5. The CDR3 covers 15 residues. Germline-derived CDR1 and CDR2 are SGDLS and YYNGEE. This CDR3 reads CASSVARGAVETQYF. The full variable domain, rest sourced from reference TRBV9 and TRBJ2-5, is DSGVTQTPKHLITATGQRVTLRCSPRSGDLSVYWYQQSLDQGLQFLIQYYNGEERAKGNILERFSAQQFPDLHSELNLSSLELGDSALYFCASSVARGAVETQYFGPGTRLLVL.

The chain joins TRBV6-5 to TRBJ1-1; lacking DNA, the TRBD1 call made by TCRdb goes unchecked. The CDR3 contains 12 residues. The germline V gene has CDR1 MNHEY and CDR2 SVGAGI. The chain's CDR3 is CASQDRGAEAFF.

This sequence joins TRBV29-1 and TRBJ2-6; TCRdb calls TRBD1, which cannot be checked without DNA. Per the germline V gene, CDR1 is SQVTM and CDR2 is ANQGSEA. This CDR3 is built from 16 residues. The CDR3 loop reads CSAAGTGKGGANVLTF.

This chain connects TRBV9 to TRBJ2-1; lacking DNA, the TRBD2 call made by TCRdb goes unchecked. CDR1 SGDLS and CDR2 YYNGEE come from the germline V gene. The CDR3 is 16 amino acids. The chain's CDR3 is CASSVGEGVPYNEQFF.

The chain carries TRBV5-5 and TRBJ2-5. The V gene's germline CDR1 is SGHKS and CDR2 YYEKEE (reference sequence). The CDR3 is 14 amino acids. CDR3 amino acids: CASSRPEGVETQYF.

The chain couples TRBV7-6 to TRBJ2-1; the TCRdb D gene call, TRBD2, has no DNA to confirm it. The CDR3 is made up of 19 amino acids. In germline, CDR1 is SGHVS, CDR2 FNYEAQ. Here the CDR3 reads CASSLRPERSGNNRIEQFF.